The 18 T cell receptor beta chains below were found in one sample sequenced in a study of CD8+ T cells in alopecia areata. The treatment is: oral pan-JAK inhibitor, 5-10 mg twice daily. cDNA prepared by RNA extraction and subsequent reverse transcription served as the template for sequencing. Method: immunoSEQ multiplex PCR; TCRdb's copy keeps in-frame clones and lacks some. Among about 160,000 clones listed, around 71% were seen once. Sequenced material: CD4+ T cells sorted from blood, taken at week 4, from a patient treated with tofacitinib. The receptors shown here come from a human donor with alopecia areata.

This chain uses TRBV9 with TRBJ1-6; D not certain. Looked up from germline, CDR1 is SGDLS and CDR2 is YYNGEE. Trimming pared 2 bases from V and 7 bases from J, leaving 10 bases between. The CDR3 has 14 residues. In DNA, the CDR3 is TGTGCCAGCAGCGTTAAGTGGGTGAATTCACCCCTCCACTTT. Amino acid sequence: CASSVKWVNSPLHF.

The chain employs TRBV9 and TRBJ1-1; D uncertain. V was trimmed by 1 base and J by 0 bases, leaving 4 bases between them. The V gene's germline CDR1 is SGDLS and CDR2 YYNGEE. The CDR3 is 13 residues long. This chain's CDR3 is CASSVSMNTEAFF. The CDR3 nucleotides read TGTGCCAGCAGCGTATCAATGAACACTGAAGCTTTCTTT.

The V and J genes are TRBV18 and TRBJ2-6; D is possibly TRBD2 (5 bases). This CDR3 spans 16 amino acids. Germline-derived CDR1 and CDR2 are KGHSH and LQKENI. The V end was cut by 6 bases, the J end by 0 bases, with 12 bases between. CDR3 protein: CASSTIGSSGANVLTF. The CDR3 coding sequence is TGTGCCAGCTCCACCATAGGGAGCTCTGGGGCCAACGTCCTGACTTTC. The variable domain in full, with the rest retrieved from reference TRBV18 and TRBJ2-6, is NAGVMQNPRHLVRRRGQEARLRCSPMKGHSHVYWYRQLPEEGLKFMVYLQKENIIDESGMPKERFSAEFPKEGPSILRIQQVVRGDSAAYFCASSTIGSSGANVLTFGAGSRLTVL.

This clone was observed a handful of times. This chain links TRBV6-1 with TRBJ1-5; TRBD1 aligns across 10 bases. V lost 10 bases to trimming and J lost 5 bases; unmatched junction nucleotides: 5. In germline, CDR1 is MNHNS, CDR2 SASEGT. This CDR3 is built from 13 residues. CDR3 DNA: TGTGCCACCGAGGGACAGGGGTATCAGCCCCAGCATTTT. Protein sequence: CATEGQGYQPQHF.

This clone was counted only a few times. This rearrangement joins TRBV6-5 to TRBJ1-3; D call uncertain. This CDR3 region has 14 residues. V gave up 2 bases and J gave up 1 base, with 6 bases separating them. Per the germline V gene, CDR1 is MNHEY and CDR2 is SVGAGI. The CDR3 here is CASSYRASGNTIYF. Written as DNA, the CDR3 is TGTGCCAGCAGTTACCGCGCATCTGGAAACACCATATATTTT.

The CDR3 loop reads CASSYGLQQETQYF. The CDR3 region has the DNA TGTGCCAGCAGCTACGGACTACAACAAGAGACCCAGTACTTC. V gene TRBV5-6 combines with J gene TRBJ2-5; TRBD2 might be the D (6 bases). CDR1 and CDR2 from the germline V gene are SGHDT and YYEEEE. The CDR3 is made up of 14 amino acids. Trimming cost V 3 bases and J 2 bases, with 11 bases left between them.

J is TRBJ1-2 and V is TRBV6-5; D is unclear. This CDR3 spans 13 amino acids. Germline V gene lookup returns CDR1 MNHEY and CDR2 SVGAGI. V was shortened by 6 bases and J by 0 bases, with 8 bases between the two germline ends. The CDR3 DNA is TGTGCCAGCAGGCCAGGTTCTAACTATGGCTACACCTTC. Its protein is CASRPGSNYGYTF.

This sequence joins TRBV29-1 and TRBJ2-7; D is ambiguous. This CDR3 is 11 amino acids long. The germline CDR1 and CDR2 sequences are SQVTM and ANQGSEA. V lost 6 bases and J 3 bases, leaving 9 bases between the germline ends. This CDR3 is CSVGSNYEQYF. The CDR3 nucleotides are TGCAGCGTGGGATCAAACTACGAGCAGTACTTC.

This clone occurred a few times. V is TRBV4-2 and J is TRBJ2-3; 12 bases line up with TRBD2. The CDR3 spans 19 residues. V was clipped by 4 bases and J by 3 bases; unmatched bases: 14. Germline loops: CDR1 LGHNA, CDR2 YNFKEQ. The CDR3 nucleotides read TGTGCCAGCAGCCGGCTAGCGGGGGGGCTTTCCCAGTTGACAGATACGCAGTATTTT. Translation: CASSRLAGGLSQLTDTQYF.

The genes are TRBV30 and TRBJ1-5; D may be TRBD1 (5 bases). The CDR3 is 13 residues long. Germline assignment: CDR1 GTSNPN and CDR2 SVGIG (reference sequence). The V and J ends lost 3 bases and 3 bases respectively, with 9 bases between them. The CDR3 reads CAWRGENNQPQHF. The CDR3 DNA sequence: TGTGCCTGGAGGGGGGAGAACAATCAGCCCCAGCATTTT.

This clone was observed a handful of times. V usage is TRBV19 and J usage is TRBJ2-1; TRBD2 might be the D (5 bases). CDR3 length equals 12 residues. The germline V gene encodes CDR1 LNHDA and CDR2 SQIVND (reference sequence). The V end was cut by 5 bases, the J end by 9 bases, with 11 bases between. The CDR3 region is CASSVTSREQFF. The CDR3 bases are TGTGCCAGTAGTGTTACTAGTCGTGAGCAGTTCTTC. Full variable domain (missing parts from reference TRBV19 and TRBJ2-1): DGGITQSPKYLFRKEGQNVTLSCEQNLNHDAMYWYRQDPGQGLRLIYYSQIVNDFQKGDIAEGYSVSREKKESFPLTVTSAQKNPTAFYLCASSVTSREQFFGPGTRLTVL.

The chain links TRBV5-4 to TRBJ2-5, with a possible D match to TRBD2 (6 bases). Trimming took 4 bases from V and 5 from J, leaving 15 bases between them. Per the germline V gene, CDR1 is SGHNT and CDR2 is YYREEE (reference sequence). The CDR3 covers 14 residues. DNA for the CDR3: TGTGCCAGCAGCCCCCGCGGAGGAGGGGAGACCCAGTACTTC. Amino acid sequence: CASSPRGGGETQYF.

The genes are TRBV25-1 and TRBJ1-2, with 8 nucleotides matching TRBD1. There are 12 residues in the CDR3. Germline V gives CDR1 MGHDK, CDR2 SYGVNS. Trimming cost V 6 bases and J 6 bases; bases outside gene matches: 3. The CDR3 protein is CASRGTGHGYTF. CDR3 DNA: TGTGCCAGCAGGGGGACAGGCCATGGCTACACCTTC.

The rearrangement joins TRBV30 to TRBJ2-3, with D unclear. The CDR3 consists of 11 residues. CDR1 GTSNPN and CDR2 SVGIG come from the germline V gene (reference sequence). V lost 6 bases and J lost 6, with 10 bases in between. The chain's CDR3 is CACMVRDTQYF. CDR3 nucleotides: TGTGCCTGCATGGTGAGGGATACGCAGTATTTT.

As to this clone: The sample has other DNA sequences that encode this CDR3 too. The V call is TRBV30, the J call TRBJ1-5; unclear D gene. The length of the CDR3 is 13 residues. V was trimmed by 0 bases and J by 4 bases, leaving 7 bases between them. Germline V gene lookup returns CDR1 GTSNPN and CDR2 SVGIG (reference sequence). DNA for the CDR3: TGTGCCTGGAGTGTCGGCGGGAATCAGCCCCAGCATTTT. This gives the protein CAWSVGGNQPQHF.

The CDR3 coding sequence is TGTGCCATAAATCAGGGACACACAAACACTGAAGCTTTCTTT. Protein product: CAINQGHTNTEAFF. This chain connects TRBV10-3 to TRBJ1-1, with a tentative D call TRBD1 (6 bases). Germline CDR1 is ENHRY and CDR2 is SYGVKD. V was pared by 9 bases and J by 2 bases, with 16 bases between. The CDR3 sequence is 14 residues long.

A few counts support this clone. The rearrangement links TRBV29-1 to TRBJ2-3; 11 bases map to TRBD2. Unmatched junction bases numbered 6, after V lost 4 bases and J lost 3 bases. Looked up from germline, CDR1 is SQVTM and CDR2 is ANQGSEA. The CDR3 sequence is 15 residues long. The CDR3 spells CSVVFSGGATDTQYF. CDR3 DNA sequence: TGCAGCGTTGTATTTAGCGGGGGGGCGACAGATACGCAGTATTTT.

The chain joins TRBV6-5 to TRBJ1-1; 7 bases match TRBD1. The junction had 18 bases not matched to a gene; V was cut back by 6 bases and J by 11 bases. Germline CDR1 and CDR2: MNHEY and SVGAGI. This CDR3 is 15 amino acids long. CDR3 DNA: TGTGCCAGCAGCCCTCCGACAGGGAAAACTCTTCAGGCTTTCTTT. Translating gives CASSPPTGKTLQAFF.